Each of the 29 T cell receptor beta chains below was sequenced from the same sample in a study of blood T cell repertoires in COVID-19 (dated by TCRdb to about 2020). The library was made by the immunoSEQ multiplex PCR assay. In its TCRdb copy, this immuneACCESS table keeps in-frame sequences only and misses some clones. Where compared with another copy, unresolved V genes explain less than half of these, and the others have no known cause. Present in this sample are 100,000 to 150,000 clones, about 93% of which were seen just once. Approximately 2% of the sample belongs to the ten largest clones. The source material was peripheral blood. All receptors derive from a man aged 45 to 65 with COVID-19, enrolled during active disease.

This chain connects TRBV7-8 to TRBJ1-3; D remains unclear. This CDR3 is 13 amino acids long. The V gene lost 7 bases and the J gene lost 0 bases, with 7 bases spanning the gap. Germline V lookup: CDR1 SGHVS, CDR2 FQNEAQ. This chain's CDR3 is CASKQSSGNTIYF. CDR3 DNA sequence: TGTGCCAGCAAACAGAGCTCTGGAAACACCATATATTTT.

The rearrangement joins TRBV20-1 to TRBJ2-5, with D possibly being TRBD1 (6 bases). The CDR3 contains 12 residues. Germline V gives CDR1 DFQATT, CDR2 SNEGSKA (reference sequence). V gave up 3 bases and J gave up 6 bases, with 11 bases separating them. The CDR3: CSASGGGQTQYF. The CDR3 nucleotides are TGCAGTGCTAGTGGTGGGGGCCAGACCCAGTACTTC.

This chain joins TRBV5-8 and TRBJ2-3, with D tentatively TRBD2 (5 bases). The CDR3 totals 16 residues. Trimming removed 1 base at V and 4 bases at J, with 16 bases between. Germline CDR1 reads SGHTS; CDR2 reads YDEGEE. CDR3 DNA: TGTGCCAGCAGCTTGAGTGTCGGGATAGGCTCAGATACGCAGTATTTT. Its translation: CASSLSVGIGSDTQYF.

The CDR3: CASTAGGRRTSKQFF. In nucleotides, the CDR3 is TGTGCCAGCACCGCCGGGGGGAGGAGGACGAGTAAGCAGTTCTTC. The chain combines TRBV6-5 with TRBJ2-1, with 7 bases that match TRBD2. This CDR3 contains 15 residues. The V segment lost 7 bases and the J segment 11 bases; nucleotides outside the gene matches: 17. Per the germline V gene, CDR1 is MNHEY and CDR2 is SVGAGI.

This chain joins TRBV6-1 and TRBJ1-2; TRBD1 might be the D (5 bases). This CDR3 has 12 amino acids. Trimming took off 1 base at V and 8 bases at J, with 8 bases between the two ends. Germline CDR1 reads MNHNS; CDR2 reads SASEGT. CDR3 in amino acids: CASSEGTRGYTF. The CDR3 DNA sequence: TGTGCCAGCAGTGAAGGGACAAGAGGCTACACCTTC.

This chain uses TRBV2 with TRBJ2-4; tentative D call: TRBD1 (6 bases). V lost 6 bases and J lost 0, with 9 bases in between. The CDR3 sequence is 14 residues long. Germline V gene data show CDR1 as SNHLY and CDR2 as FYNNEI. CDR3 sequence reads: CASSDRLAKNIQYF. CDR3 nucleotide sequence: TGTGCCAGCAGCGACAGGCTAGCCAAAAACATTCAGTACTTC.

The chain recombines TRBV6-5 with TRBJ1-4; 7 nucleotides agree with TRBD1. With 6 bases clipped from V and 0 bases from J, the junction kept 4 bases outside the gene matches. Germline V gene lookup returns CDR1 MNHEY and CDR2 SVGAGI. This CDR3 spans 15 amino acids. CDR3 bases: TGTGCCAGCAGCCAAGACAGGGCAACTAATGAAAAACTGTTTTTT. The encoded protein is CASSQDRATNEKLFF.

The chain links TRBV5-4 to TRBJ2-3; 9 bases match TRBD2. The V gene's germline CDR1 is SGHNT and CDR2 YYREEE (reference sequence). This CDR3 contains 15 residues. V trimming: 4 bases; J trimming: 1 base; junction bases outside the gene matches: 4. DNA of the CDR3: TGTGCCAGCAGCACTACTAGCGGGCGCACAGATACGCAGTATTTT. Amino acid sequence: CASSTTSGRTDTQYF.

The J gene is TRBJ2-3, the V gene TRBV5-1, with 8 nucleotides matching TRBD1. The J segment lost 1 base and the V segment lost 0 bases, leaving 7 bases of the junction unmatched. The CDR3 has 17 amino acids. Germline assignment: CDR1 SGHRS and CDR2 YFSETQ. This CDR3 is CASSLAADRVGTDTQYF. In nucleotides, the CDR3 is TGCGCCAGCAGCTTGGCCGCGGACAGGGTGGGCACAGATACGCAGTATTTT.

The CDR3 sequence: CASQRSGYNEQFF. DNA of the CDR3: TGTGCCAGCCAGCGATCTGGCTACAATGAGCAGTTCTTC. The gene calls are TRBV28 and TRBJ2-1; no clear D. The V gene lost 8 bases and the J gene lost 3 bases, with 11 bases spanning the gap. Germline V gene sequence: CDR1 MDHEN, CDR2 SYDVKM. The CDR3 consists of 13 residues.

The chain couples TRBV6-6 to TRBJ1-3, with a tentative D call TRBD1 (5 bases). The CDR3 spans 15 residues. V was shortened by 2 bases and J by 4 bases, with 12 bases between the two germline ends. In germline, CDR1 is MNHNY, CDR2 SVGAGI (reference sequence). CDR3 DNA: TGTGCCAGCAGTTACAGCCAGGGTTCGGGAAACACCATATATTTT. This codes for CASSYSQGSGNTIYF.

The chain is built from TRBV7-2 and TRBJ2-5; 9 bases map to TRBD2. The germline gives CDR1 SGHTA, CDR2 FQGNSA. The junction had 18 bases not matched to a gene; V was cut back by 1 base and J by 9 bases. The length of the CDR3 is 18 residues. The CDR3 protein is CASSLVLGRREGPGAQYF. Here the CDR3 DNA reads TGTGCCAGCAGCTTAGTATTGGGGAGGCGGGAGGGGCCCGGGGCCCAGTACTTC.

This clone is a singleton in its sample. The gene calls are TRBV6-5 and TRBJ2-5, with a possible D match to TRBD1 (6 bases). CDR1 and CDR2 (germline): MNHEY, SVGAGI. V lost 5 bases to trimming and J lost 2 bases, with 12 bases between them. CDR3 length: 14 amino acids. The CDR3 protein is CASSLDRLQETQYF. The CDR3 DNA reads TGTGCCAGCAGTCTCGACAGGCTACAAGAGACCCAGTACTTC.

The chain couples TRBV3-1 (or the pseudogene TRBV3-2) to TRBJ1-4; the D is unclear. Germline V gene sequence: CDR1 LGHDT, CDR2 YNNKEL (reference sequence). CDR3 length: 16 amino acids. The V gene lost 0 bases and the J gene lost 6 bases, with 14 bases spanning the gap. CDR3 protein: CASSQDLASADEKLFF. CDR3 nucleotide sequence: TGTGCCAGCAGCCAAGATCTTGCCAGCGCCGATGAAAAACTGTTTTTT.

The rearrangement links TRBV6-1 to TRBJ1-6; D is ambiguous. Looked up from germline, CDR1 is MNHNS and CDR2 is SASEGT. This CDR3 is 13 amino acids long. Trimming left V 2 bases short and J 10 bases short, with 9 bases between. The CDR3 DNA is TGTGCCAGCAGTGAACGGGGTTCCTCACCCCTCCACTTT. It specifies CASSERGSSPLHF.

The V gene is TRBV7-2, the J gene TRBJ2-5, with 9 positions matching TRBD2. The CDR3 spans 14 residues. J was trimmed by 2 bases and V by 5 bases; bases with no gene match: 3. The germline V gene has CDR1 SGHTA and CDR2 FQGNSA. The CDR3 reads CASSLTSGQETQYF. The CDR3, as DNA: TGTGCCAGCAGCCTCACTAGCGGGCAAGAGACCCAGTACTTC.

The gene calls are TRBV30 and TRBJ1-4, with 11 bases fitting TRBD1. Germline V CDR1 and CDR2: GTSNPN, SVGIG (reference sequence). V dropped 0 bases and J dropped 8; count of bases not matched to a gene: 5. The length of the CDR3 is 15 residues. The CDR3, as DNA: TGTGCCTGGAGTGTACGGGGACAGGGGGAGGAAAAACTGTTTTTT. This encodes CAWSVRGQGEEKLFF.

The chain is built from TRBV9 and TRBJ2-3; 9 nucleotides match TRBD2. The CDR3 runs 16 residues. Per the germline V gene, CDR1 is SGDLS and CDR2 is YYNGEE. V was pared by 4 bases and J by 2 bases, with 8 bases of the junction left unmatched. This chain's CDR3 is CASSPGLATVTDTQYF. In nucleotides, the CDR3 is TGTGCCAGCAGCCCGGGACTAGCTACCGTCACAGATACGCAGTATTTT.

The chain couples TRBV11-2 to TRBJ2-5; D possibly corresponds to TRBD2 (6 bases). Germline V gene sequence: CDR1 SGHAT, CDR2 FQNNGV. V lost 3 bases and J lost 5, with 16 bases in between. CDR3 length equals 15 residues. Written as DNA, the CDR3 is TGTGCCAGCAGCTTTGGCGGGACCCCAGGGGAGACCCAGTACTTC. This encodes CASSFGGTPGETQYF.

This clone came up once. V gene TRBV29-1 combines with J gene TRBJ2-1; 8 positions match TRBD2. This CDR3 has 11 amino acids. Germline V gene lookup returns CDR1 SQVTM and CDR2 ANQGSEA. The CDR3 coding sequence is TGCAGAGTAGGGACTAGCAATGAGCAGTTCTTC. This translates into CRVGTSNEQFF.

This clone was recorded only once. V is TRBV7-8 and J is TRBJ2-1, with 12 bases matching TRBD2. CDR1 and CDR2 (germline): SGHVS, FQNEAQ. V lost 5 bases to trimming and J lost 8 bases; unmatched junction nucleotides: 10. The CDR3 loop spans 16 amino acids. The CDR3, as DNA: TGTGCCAGCAGCGCCCGACTAGCGGGGGTGGGTGATGAGCAGTTCTTC. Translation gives CASSARLAGVGDEQFF.

The CDR3 DNA reads TGTGCCAGTAGTAAAACAGGGGACACTGAAGCTTTCTTT. It translates to CASSKTGDTEAFF. This chain joins TRBV19 and TRBJ1-1, with 7 bases aligning to TRBD1. The trim removed 4 bases at V and 3 bases at J, leaving 2 bases unmatched. CDR3 size: 13 residues. Germline V gene lookup returns CDR1 LNHDA and CDR2 SQIVND (reference sequence).

CDR3 sequence: CASSIASWGQKNSPLHF. Written as DNA, the CDR3 is TGTGCCAGTAGTATAGCTTCATGGGGACAGAAGAATTCACCCCTCCACTTT. This chain uses TRBV19 with TRBJ1-6, with 7 bases aligning to TRBD1. The CDR3 totals 17 residues. V dropped 1 base and J dropped 7; count of bases not matched to a gene: 10. Germline loops: CDR1 LNHDA, CDR2 SQIVND (reference sequence).

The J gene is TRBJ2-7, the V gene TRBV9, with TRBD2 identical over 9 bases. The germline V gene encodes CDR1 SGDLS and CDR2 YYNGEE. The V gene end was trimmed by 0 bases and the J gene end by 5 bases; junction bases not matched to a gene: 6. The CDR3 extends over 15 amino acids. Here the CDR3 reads CASSVDEAGGNEQYF. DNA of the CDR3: TGTGCCAGCAGCGTAGATGAAGCGGGAGGAAACGAGCAGTACTTC.

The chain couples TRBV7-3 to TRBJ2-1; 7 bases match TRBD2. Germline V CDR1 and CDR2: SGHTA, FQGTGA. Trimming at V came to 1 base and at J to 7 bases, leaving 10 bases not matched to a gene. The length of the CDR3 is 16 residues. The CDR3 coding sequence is TGTGCCAGCAGCTTAAGGGCTAGCGGAGGTAGGAATGAGCAGTTCTTC. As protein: CASSLRASGGRNEQFF.

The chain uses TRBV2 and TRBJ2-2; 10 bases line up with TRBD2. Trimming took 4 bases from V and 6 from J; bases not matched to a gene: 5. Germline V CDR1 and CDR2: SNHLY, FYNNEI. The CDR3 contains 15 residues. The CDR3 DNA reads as TGTGCCAGCAGTGTAGTAGCGGGAGGCCCCGGGGAGCTGTTTTTT. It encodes CASSVVAGGPGELFF. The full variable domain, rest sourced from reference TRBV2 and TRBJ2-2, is EPEVTQTPSHQVTQMGQEVILRCVPISNHLYFYWYRQILGQKVEFLVSFYNNEISEKSEIFDDQFSVERPDGSNFTLKIRSTKLEDSAMYFCASSVVAGGPGELFFGEGSRLTVL.

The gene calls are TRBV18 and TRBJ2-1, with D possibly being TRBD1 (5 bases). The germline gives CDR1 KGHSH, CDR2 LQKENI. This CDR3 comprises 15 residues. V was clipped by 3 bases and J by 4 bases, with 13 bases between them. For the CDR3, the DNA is TGTGCCAGCTCACCGTTAACGGACAATTACAATGAGCAGTTCTTC. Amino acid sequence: CASSPLTDNYNEQFF. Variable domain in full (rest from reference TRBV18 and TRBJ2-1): NAGVMQNPRHLVRRRGQEARLRCSPMKGHSHVYWYRQLPEEGLKFMVYLQKENIIDESGMPKERFSAEFPKEGPSILRIQQVVRGDSAAYFCASSPLTDNYNEQFFGPGTRLTVL.

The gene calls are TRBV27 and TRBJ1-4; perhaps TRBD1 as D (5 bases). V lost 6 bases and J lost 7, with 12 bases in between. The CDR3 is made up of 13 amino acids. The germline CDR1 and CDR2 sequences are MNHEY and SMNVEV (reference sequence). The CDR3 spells CASRRGWGEKLFF. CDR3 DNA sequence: TGTGCCAGCAGAAGGGGTTGGGGTGAAAAACTGTTTTTT.

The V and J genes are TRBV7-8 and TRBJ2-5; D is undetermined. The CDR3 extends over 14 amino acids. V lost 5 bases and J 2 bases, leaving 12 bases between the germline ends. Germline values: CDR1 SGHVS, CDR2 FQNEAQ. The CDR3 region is CASSPRSTQETQYF. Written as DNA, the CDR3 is TGTGCCAGCAGCCCACGTTCGACTCAAGAGACCCAGTACTTC.